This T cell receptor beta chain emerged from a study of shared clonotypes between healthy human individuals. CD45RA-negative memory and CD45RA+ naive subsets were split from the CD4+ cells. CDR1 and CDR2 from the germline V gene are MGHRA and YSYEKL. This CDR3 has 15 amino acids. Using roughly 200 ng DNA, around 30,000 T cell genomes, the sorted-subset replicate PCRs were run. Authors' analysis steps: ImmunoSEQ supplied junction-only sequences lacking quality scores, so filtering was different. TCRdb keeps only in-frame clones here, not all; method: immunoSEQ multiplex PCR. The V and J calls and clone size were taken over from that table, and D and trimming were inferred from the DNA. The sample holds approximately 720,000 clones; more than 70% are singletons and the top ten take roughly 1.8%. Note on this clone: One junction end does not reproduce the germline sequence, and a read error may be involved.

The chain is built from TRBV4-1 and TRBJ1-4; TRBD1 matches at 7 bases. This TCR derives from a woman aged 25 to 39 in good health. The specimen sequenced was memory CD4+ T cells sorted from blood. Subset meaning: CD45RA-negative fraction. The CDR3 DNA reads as TGTGCCAGCAGCCAAGGGGACAGTGACCTTGGTAAACTGTTTTTT. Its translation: CASSQGDSDLGKLFF.